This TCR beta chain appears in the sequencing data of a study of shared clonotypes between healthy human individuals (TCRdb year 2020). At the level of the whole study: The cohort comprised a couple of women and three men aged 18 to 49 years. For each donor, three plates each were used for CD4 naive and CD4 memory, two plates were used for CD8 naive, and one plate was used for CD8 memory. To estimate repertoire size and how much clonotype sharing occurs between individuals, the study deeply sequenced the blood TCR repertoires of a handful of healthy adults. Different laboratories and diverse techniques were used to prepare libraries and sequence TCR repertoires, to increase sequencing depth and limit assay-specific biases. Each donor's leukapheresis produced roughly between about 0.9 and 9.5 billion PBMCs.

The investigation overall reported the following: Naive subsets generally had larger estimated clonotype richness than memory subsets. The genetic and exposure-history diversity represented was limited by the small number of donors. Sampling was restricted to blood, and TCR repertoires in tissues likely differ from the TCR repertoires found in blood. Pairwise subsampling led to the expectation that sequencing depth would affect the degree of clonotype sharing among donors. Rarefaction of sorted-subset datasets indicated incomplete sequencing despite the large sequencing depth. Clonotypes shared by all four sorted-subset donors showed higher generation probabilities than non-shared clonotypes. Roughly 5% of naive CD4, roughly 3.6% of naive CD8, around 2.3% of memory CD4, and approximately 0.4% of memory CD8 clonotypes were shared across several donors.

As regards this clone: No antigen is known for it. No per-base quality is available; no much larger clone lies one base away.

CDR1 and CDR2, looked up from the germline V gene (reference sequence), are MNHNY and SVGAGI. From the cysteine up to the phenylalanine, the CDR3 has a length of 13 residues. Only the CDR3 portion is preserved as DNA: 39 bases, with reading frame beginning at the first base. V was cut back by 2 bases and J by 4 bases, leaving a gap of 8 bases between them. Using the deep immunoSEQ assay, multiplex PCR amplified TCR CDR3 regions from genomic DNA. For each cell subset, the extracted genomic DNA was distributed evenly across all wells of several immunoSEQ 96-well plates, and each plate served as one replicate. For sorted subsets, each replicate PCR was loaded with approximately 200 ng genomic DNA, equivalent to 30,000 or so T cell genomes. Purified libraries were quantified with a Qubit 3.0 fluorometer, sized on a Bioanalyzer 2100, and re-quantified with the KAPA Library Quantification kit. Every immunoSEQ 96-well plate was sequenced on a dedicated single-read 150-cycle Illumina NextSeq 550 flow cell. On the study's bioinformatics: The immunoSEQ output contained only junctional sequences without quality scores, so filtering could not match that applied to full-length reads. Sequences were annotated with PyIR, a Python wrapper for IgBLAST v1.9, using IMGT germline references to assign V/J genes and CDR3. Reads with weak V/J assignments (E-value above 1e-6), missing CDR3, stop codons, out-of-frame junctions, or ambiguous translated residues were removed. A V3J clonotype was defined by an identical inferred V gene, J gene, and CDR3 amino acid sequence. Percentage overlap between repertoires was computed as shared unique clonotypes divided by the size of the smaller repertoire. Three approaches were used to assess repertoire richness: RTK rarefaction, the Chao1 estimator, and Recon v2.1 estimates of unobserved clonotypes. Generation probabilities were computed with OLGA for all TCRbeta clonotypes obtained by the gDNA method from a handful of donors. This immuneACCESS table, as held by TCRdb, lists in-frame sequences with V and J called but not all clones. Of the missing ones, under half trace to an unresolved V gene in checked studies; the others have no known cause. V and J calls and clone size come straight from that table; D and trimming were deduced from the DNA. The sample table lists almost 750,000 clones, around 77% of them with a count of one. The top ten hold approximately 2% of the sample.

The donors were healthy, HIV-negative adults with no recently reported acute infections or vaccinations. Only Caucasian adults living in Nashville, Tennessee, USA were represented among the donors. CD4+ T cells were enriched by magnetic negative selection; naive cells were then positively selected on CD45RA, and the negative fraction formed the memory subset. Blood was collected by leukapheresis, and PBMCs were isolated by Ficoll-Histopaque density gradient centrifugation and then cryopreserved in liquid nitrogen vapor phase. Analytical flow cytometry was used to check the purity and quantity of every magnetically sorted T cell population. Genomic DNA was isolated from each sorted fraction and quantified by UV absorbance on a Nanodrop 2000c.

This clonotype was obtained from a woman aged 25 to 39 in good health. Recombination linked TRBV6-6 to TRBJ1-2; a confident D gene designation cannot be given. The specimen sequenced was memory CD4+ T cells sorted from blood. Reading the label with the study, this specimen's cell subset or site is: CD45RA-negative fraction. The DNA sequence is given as TGTGCCAGCAGTTACATCGGAAGCTATGGCTACACCTTC. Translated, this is CASSYIGSYGYTF.